The 7 T cell receptor beta chains given below trace back to one sample, sequenced in a study of early T cells in non-severe SARS-CoV-2 infection. Using its own MiXCR run on the 5' RACE reads, TCRdb lists one record per CDR3 protein. The table has 85,000 to 100,000 distinct CDR3 sequences, approximately 11% seen once; the top ten hold roughly 5%. Material for sequencing was whole blood. These receptor sequences come from an adult who was a healthcare worker with PCR-confirmed SARS-CoV-2 infection or an uninfected control (not recorded which).

In its sample, this clonotype was seen a few times. This chain uses TRBV4-1 with TRBJ2-4; either TRBD1 or TRBD2 may supply D (7 bases each). The germline gives CDR1 MGHRA, CDR2 YSYEKL. Trimming took off 3 bases at V and 7 bases at J, with 16 bases between the two ends. The CDR3 sequence is 15 residues long. CDR3 sequence (DNA): TGCGCCAGCAGCCATACAGACAGGGAGGGGAACATTCAGTACTTC. It translates to CASSHTDREGNIQYF.

This clonotype showed up many times. V usage is TRBV4-1 and J usage is TRBJ1-3, with D perhaps TRBD1 (5 bases). This CDR3 has 17 residues. Looked up from germline, CDR1 is MGHRA and CDR2 is YSYEKL. Trimming left V 0 bases short and J 4 bases short, with 16 bases between. The CDR3 DNA reads TGCGCCAGCAGCCAAGAGGGGCCCGAGTTCGTCGGAAACACCATATATTTT. As protein: CASSQEGPEFVGNTIYF.

V gene TRBV28 combines with J gene TRBJ1-1; D is possibly TRBD1 (5 bases). Germline V gene lookup returns CDR1 MDHEN and CDR2 SYDVKM. The CDR3 is 13 amino acids. Trimming stripped 7 bases from V and 2 bases from J, with 11 bases between. CDR3 loop: CASNGAGNTEAFF. CDR3 coding DNA: TGTGCCAGCAATGGGGCAGGCAACACTGAAGCTTTCTTT.

This clonotype came up many times. The rearrangement links TRBV12-3 or TRBV12-4 to TRBJ1-1; D is uncertain. Trimming cost V 2 bases and J 7 bases, with 8 bases left between them. This CDR3 has 12 residues. The CDR3: CASSLSLVEAFF. CDR3 in DNA: TGTGCCAGCAGTTTAAGTCTCGTTGAAGCTTTCTTT.

Many counts were recorded for this clonotype. The V and J genes are TRBV5-1 and TRBJ2-3, with D uncertain. Germline CDR1 is SGHRS and CDR2 is YFSETQ. The ends were cut back, 0 bases at V and 2 bases at J, with 10 bases in the middle. The CDR3 runs 15 residues. CDR3 nucleotides: TGCGCCAGCAGCTTGGATACCCACCCCACAGATACGCAGTATTTT. As protein: CASSLDTHPTDTQYF.

The table lists this clonotype with a few counts. This rearrangement joins TRBV19 to TRBJ2-3, with D perhaps matching TRBD1 (6 bases). Per the germline V gene, CDR1 is LNHDA and CDR2 is SQIVND (reference sequence). V was clipped by 5 bases and J by 3 bases, with 15 bases between them. The CDR3 has 15 residues. CDR3 residues: CASSLPTGSTDTQYF. The CDR3 DNA sequence: TGTGCCAGTAGTTTGCCGACAGGATCGACAGATACGCAGTATTTT. Full variable domain (remainder filled in from reference TRBV19 and TRBJ2-3): DGGITQSPKYLFRKEGQNVTLSCEQNLNHDAMYWYRQDPGQGLRLIYYSQIVNDFQKGDIAEGYSVSREKKESFPLTVTSAQKNPTAFYLCASSLPTGSTDTQYFGPGTRLTVL.

At least ten counts were recorded for this clonotype. The V and J genes are TRBV20-1 and TRBJ2-3; D is undetermined. V lost 4 bases to trimming and J lost 4 bases, with 6 bases between them. CDR1 is DFQATT and CDR2 is SNEGSKA in the germline V gene (reference sequence). The CDR3 totals 11 residues. The CDR3 loop reads CSANYPDTQYF. The CDR3 region has the DNA TGCAGTGCTAATTATCCAGATACGCAGTATTTT.